This TCR beta chain was profiled in a study of beta chain features in type 1 diabetes. This clone was seen once. Its matching antigen is unknown. As every portion of the isolated RNA was reverse transcribed, the sequencing read expressed TCRB transcripts. Profiled with immunoSEQ multiplex PCR; TCRdb holds only in-frame clones, not every one. The sample shows about 150,000 clones, 40% to 55% of them seen only once. Study-wide findings and caveats: Naive, central memory and regulatory TCRB repertoires appeared more similar among patients than healthy donors. In every one of the four CD4+ subsets, TCRB CDR3s were moderately but significantly shorter in Type 1 diabetes patients.

The J segment lost 1 base and the V segment lost 3 bases, leaving 2 bases of the junction unmatched. Germline lookup yields CDR1 LNHDA and CDR2 SQIVND (reference sequence). There are 15 residues in the CDR3. Every donor provided one heparinised blood draw, which averaged about 110 mL. Sorted populations all had greater than 98% purity. The sample comprised Tregs from blood. This receptor was taken from a man aged 18 to 30 in good health. This rearrangement joins TRBV19 to TRBJ1-5; TRBD1 aligns across 8 bases. The CDR3 loop is CASSIRTGSNQPQHF. Written as DNA, the CDR3 is TGTGCCAGTAGTATTAGGACAGGGAGCAATCAGCCCCAGCATTTT.